The 7 T cell receptor beta chains given below trace back to one sample, sequenced in a study of a mutant IDH1 vaccine in newly diagnosed glioma. What these receptors recognize is not known. The data were produced by immunoSEQ multiplex PCR, yet TCRdb's version contains in-frame clones alone and is incomplete. This table holds approximately 70,000 clones, about 80% found once. Time point described: week 23, last vaccination. Topical imiquimod accompanied each vaccine dose, which consisted of 300 ug of mutant IDH1 20-mer peptide. This specimen was PBMCs, taken from a glioma patient whose treatment included an IDH1 peptide vaccine. The receptor set was obtained from a man aged 18-30 years with glioma.

The V and J genes are TRBV4-3 and TRBJ2-7; unclear D gene. The germline V and J ends were trimmed by 1 base and 0 bases, with 10 bases remaining between them. The CDR3 extends over 15 amino acids. Germline assignment: CDR1 LGHNA and CDR2 YSLEER. The CDR3 DNA reads TGCGCCAGCAGCCAAGGGGAAGGCCTCTCCTACGAGCAGTACTTC. Translated, it gives CASSQGEGLSYEQYF.

The chain links TRBV4-3 to TRBJ1-1, with a possible D match to TRBD1 (5 bases). Looked up from germline, CDR1 is LGHNA and CDR2 is YSLEER. The CDR3 runs 15 residues. Trimming took off 1 base at V and 4 bases at J, with 13 bases between the two ends. CDR3 nucleotide sequence: TGCGCCAGCAGCCAAGTGCAGGGCCTTACCACTGAAGCTTTCTTT. Its translation: CASSQVQGLTTEAFF.

In nucleotides, the CDR3 is TGTGCCAGCAGCTTAGGGCTAGCGGGGGGTTACGAGCAGTACTTC. Translation: CASSLGLAGGYEQYF. The V call is TRBV7-8, the J call TRBJ2-7, with 11 bases matching TRBD2. CDR1 and CDR2 (germline): SGHVS, FQNEAQ. Trimming cost V 1 base and J 4 bases; bases outside gene matches: 3. This CDR3 comprises 15 residues.

This clone was seen more than once but under ten times. The chain employs TRBV30 and TRBJ1-1; D call uncertain. The CDR3 runs 12 residues. V was pared by 2 bases and J by 5 bases, with 9 bases between. In germline, CDR1 is GTSNPN, CDR2 SVGIG (reference sequence). CDR3 in amino acids: CAWSPAETEAFF. CDR3 sequence (DNA): TGTGCCTGGAGTCCGGCGGAGACTGAAGCTTTCTTT.

This clone was seen only a few times. This chain joins TRBV20-1 and TRBJ2-2; D not resolved. V dropped 0 bases and J dropped 7 bases, with 3 bases sitting between them. The CDR3 has 11 amino acids. Looked up from germline, CDR1 is DFQATT and CDR2 is SNEGSKA (reference sequence). CDR3 coding DNA: TGCAGTGCTAGAGATAGCGGGGAGCTGTTTTTT. It codes for CSARDSGELFF.

This clone was seen only a few times. The chain is built from TRBV4-1 and TRBJ1-6; D is unresolved. The CDR3 contains 16 residues. The germline gives CDR1 MGHRA, CDR2 YSYEKL. V lost 1 base, J lost 1 base, and 8 bases lay in between. CDR3 amino acids: CASSQVYQSYNSPLHF. The DNA for the CDR3 is TGCGCCAGCAGCCAAGTATATCAGTCCTATAATTCACCCCTCCACTTT.

This chain connects TRBV25-1 to TRBJ1-4; 7 nucleotides align to TRBD1. Looked up from germline, CDR1 is MGHDK and CDR2 is SYGVNS. The CDR3 is 14 residues long. With V trimmed by 3 bases and J by 8 bases, 6 bases remained unmatched. The CDR3 DNA reads TGTGCCAGCAGTGACAGGGGGGTAGAGGAAAAACTGTTTTTT. Translation: CASSDRGVEEKLFF.